Sequencing of this TCR beta chain was carried out in a study of T cells in Graves' hyperthyroidism and ophthalmopathy. On this clonotype itself: Its cognate antigen is unknown.

This CDR3 has 13 amino acids. The germline V gene has CDR1 SGHTA and CDR2 FQGTGA. The junction had 4 bases not matched to a gene; V was cut back by 6 bases and J by 3 bases. Researchers amplified the TCR beta CDR3 regions from RNA transcripts. When the TCR CDR3 underwent first-round RT-PCR, the HTBI primer set was used. TCRdb passed the multiplex PCR reads through MiXCR, listing each CDR3 protein once. The sample yields roughly 500,000 distinct CDR3 sequences, roughly 46% seen once. Study observations and caveats: A median around 6.8 months before onset, the model predicted ophthalmopathy. Most expanded thyroid clonotypes above 0.001 also appeared in blood. The authors' 13 V-J model separated ophthalmopathy from stable hyperthyroidism.

The clonotype originates from an adult woman with Graves' disease, either hyperthyroidism or ophthalmopathy (not recorded which). Sequenced material: peripheral blood or thyroid tissue (not recorded which). J is TRBJ2-7 and V is TRBV7-3, with 8 bases aligning to TRBD1. This chain's CDR3 is CASRRDRNYEQYF. The CDR3 DNA sequence: TGTGCCAGCAGGCGGGACAGGAACTACGAGCAGTACTTC.